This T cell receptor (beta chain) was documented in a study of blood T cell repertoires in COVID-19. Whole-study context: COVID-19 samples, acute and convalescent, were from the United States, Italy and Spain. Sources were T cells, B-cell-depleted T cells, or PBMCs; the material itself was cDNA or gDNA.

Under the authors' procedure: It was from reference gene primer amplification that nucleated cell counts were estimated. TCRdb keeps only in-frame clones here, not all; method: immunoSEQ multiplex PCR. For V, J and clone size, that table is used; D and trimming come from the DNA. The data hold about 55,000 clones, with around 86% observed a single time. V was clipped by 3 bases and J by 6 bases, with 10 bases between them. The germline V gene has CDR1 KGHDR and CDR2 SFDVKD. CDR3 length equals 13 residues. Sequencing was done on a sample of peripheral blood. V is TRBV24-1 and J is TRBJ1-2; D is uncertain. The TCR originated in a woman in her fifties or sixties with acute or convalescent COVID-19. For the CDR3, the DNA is TGTGCCACCAGTGATGGCGGTTCGCATGGCTACACCTTC. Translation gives CATSDGGSHGYTF.